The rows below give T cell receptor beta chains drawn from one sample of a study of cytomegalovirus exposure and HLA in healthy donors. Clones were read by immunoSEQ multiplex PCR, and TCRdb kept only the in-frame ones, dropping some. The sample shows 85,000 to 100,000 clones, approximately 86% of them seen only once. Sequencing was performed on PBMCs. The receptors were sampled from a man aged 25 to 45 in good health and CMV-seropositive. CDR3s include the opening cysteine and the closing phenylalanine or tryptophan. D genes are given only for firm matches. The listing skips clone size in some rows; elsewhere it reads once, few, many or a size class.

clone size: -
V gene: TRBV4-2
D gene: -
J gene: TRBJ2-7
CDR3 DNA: TGTGCCAGCAGCCAAGGGGAGGACTATGGCTACGAGCAGTACTTC
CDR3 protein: CASSQGEDYGYEQYF

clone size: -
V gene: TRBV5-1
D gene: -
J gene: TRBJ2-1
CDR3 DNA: TGCGCCAGCAGCTTGGGCCGAGCAGAGCAGTTCTTC
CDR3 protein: CASSLGRAEQFF

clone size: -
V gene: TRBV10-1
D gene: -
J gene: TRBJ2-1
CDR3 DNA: TGCGCCAGCAGTGGATCCGGAGTAGCCGAATCCTACAATGAGCAGTTCTTC
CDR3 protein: CASSGSGVAESYNEQFF

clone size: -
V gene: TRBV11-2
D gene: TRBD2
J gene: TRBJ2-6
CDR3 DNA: TGTGCCAGCAGCCATCCTTTCGGGGAGGGGTCTGGGGCCAACGTCCTGACTTTC
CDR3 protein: CASSHPFGEGSGANVLTF

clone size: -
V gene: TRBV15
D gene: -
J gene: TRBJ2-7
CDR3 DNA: TGTGCCACCAGCAGAGATAGAGCAATCAACGAGCAGTACTTC
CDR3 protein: CATSRDRAINEQYF

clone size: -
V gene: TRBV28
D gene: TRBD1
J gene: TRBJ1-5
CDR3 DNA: TGTGCCAGCAGTTCCGGACAGGGAAGGTTGCCCCAGCATTTT
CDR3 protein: CASSSGQGRLPQHF

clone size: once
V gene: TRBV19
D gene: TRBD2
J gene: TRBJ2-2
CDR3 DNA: TGTGCCAGTAGCTGGGGGACTAGCGGGACCGGGGAGCTGTTTTTT
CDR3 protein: CASSWGTSGTGELFF

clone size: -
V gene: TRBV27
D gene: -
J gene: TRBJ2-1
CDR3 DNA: TGTGCCAGCAGTCTATATGGGGGGACAGCCTACAATGAGCAGTTCTTC
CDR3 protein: CASSLYGGTAYNEQFF

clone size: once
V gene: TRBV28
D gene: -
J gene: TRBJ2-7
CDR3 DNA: TGTGCCAGCAGATCAGGGAACAGGGAGCAGTACTTC
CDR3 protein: CASRSGNREQYF

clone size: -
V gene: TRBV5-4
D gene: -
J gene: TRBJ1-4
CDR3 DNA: TGTGCCAGCAGCTTGGTTCCCGGGTTGGTGGGTGAAAAACTGTTTTTT
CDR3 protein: CASSLVPGLVGEKLFF

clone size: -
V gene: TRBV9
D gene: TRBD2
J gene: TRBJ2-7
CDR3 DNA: TGTGCCAGCAGCGACGGACTAGCGGGAGGGTACGAGCAGTACTTC
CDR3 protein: CASSDGLAGGYEQYF

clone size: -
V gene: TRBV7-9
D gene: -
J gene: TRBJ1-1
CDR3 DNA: TGTGCCAGCAGCTTAGCGGGAGGGGGATACGTCTTT
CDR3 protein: CASSLAGGGYVF

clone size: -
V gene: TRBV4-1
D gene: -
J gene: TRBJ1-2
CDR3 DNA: TGCGCCAGCAGCCAAGTCGGCGGGATTTATGACGGCTACACCTTC
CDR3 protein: CASSQVGGIYDGYTF